Each of the 21 T cell receptor beta chains below was sequenced from the same sample in a study of blood T cell repertoires in COVID-19 (dated by TCRdb to the early 2020s). To prepare the library, the immunoSEQ multiplex PCR assay was applied. TCRdb limited this immuneACCESS table to in-frame rearrangements with V and J called. A share of clones is missing; checked studies link under half to unresolved V genes, and the rest is unexplained. For this sample the table gives some 90,000 clones, of which 87% were detected only once. The ten largest clones take up about 18% of the sample. Sequenced input: peripheral blood. The receptors derive from an older woman with COVID-19, enrolled during active disease.

The chain is built from TRBV29-1 and TRBJ1-4; D not resolved. The V end lost 5 bases, the J end lost 0 bases, and 4 bases lay between the germline ends. The length of the CDR3 is 12 residues. Germline V gene lookup returns CDR1 SQVTM and CDR2 ANQGSEA. The CDR3 loop reads CSVRATNEKLFF. The DNA for the CDR3 is TGCAGCGTTCGTGCAACTAATGAAAAACTGTTTTTT.

The chain combines TRBV11-2 with TRBJ2-1; D is perhaps TRBD2 (5 bases). Germline V gene sequence: CDR1 SGHAT, CDR2 FQNNGV. This CDR3 is 13 amino acids long. Trimming removed 0 bases at V and 14 bases at J, with 14 bases between. The CDR3 loop reads CASSLEASAGEFF. CDR3 nucleotide sequence: TGTGCCAGCAGCTTAGAGGCTAGTGCCGGGGAGTTCTTC.

V is TRBV28 and J is TRBJ2-3; 7 positions match TRBD2. Trimming cost V 8 bases and J 1 base; bases outside gene matches: 21. Germline CDR1 MDHEN, CDR2 SYDVKM. CDR3 length: 19 residues. The CDR3 nucleotides are TGTGCCAGCCCCCCCCCGGGGTCAGCGGGGTGGGTCGGCACAGATACGCAGTATTTT. This translates into CASPPPGSAGWVGTDTQYF.

This chain uses TRBV29-1 with TRBJ1-1; 8 bases agree with TRBD1. After removal of 5 bases from V and 3 bases from J, the junction contained 5 bases not matched to a gene. In germline, CDR1 is SQVTM, CDR2 ANQGSEA. This CDR3 contains 13 residues. CDR3 residues: CSVTSGGYTEAFF. The CDR3 DNA follows: TGCAGCGTTACCTCAGGGGGCTACACTGAAGCTTTCTTT.

The chain carries TRBV28 and TRBJ1-6; 7 nucleotides match TRBD1. The CDR3 consists of 19 residues. V shed 5 bases and J 0 bases; nucleotides not matched to a gene: 13. CDR1 is MDHEN, CDR2 SYDVKM, per germline. The CDR3 coding sequence is TGTGCCAGCAGTCATTTAGGGACAGCTAGTCGCTCCTATAATTCACCCCTCCACTTT. This gives the protein CASSHLGTASRSYNSPLHF.

The chain combines TRBV18 with TRBJ2-7; 8 positions match TRBD1. V dropped 3 bases and J dropped 2; count of bases not matched to a gene: 6. CDR3 length: 15 residues. Germline loops: CDR1 KGHSH, CDR2 LQKENI. The CDR3 loop is CASSPPSRGPYEQYF. In DNA form, the CDR3 reads TGTGCCAGCTCACCGCCAAGCAGGGGGCCCTACGAGCAGTACTTC.

V is TRBV24-1 and J is TRBJ2-3, with 8 bases matching TRBD1. Trimming took 3 bases from V and 4 from J; bases not matched to a gene: 8. The germline gives CDR1 KGHDR, CDR2 SFDVKD. The CDR3 has 16 residues. This chain's CDR3 is CATSDGQGGVPDTQYF. The DNA of the CDR3 is TGTGCCACCAGTGATGGACAGGGTGGTGTTCCAGATACGCAGTATTTT.

The V call is TRBV4-2, the J call TRBJ2-3, with 9 bases lining up with TRBD2. Germline CDR1 is LGHNA and CDR2 is YNFKEQ. This CDR3 spans 15 amino acids. The ends lost 6 bases at V and 2 bases at J; junction bases unmatched: 6. CDR3 region: CASRGASGITDTQYF. In DNA form, the CDR3 reads TGTGCCAGCAGGGGGGCTAGCGGGATCACAGATACGCAGTATTTT.

In its sample, this clone was seen once. The gene calls are TRBV5-4 and TRBJ2-3; 14 bases map to TRBD2. CDR3 size: 16 residues. The V gene's germline CDR1 is SGHNT and CDR2 YYREEE (reference sequence). V was clipped by 2 bases and J by 4 bases; unmatched bases: 3. CDR3 loop: CASSFGLAGGSDTQYF. CDR3 nucleotides: TGTGCCAGCAGCTTCGGACTAGCGGGGGGATCAGATACGCAGTATTTT. Based on the CDR3 plus reference TRBV5-4 and TRBJ2-3, the full variable domain is ETGVTQSPTHLIKTRGQQVTLRCSSQSGHNTVSWYQQALGQGPQFIFQYYREEENGRGNFPPRFSGLQFPNYSSELNVNALELDDSALYLCASSFGLAGGSDTQYFGPGTRLTVL.

The CDR3 loop is CASEGAGNTIYF. CDR3 in DNA: TGTGCCAGCGAGGGGGCTGGAAACACCATATATTTT. The J gene is TRBJ1-3, the V gene TRBV28; tentative D call: TRBD1 (6 bases). There are 12 residues in the CDR3. Trimming took off 8 bases at V and 2 bases at J, with 7 bases between the two ends. Germline V gene data show CDR1 as MDHEN and CDR2 as SYDVKM.

The V and J genes are TRBV27 and TRBJ2-7; D might be TRBD2 (6 bases). Germline V gene sequence: CDR1 MNHEY, CDR2 SMNVEV (reference sequence). Trimming removed 6 bases at V and 2 bases at J, with 17 bases between. The CDR3 covers 15 residues. As DNA, the CDR3 is TGTGCCAGCAGGTCCGGGGGAAAAGGTGCCTACGAGCAGTACTTC. Translating gives CASRSGGKGAYEQYF.

This chain joins TRBV5-5 and TRBJ1-6; possibly TRBD1 for D (6 bases). Germline V gene data show CDR1 as SGHKS and CDR2 as YYEKEE (reference sequence). This CDR3 has 14 residues. V shed 3 bases and J shed 6 bases, with 10 bases lying between them. The CDR3, as DNA: TGTGCCAGCAGCTCCCGGACAGCTAATTCACCCCTCCACTTT. This encodes CASSSRTANSPLHF.

This clone was detected a few times. V and J are TRBV6-5 and TRBJ1-2, with D uncertain. The V gene lost 7 bases and the J gene lost 8 bases, with 20 bases spanning the gap. This CDR3 has 14 residues. Per the germline V gene, CDR1 is MNHEY and CDR2 is SVGAGI. The CDR3 DNA sequence: TGTGCCAGCACTAGCGGAGGCCCGGGTCGCGGCTACACCTTC. The encoded protein is CASTSGGPGRGYTF.

The V and J genes are TRBV19 and TRBJ2-1, with D tentatively TRBD2 (6 bases). The length of the CDR3 is 14 residues. Trimming stripped 6 bases from V and 0 bases from J, with 9 bases between. Germline V lookup: CDR1 LNHDA, CDR2 SQIVND (reference sequence). The CDR3 sequence is CASRDGSSYNEQFF. The CDR3 DNA reads as TGTGCCAGTAGGGACGGGAGCTCCTACAATGAGCAGTTCTTC.

The CDR3 spells CASSWDRVSSYTF. For the CDR3, the DNA is TGTGCCAGCAGCTGGGACAGGGTTTCGAGCTACACCTTC. This chain connects TRBV7-2 to TRBJ1-2, with 9 nucleotides matching TRBD1. CDR3 length: 13 amino acids. V was pared by 4 bases and J by 9 bases, with 6 bases of the junction left unmatched. Per the germline V gene, CDR1 is SGHTA and CDR2 is FQGNSA.

The chain employs TRBV6-6 and TRBJ1-6; no clear D. The CDR3 loop spans 15 amino acids. The V and J ends lost 5 bases and 7 bases respectively, with 15 bases between them. CDR1 MNHNY and CDR2 SVGAGI come from the germline V gene (reference sequence). The CDR3 DNA sequence: TGTGCCAGCAGTCCCCATGGCGAGGAGAATTCACCCCTCCACTTT. It specifies CASSPHGEENSPLHF.

The V gene is TRBV5-4, the J gene TRBJ2-1; 10 bases map to TRBD2. The CDR3 length is 17 residues. V trimming: 0 bases; J trimming: 2 bases; junction bases outside the gene matches: 5. Germline assignment: CDR1 SGHNT and CDR2 YYREEE (reference sequence). The CDR3 DNA reads TGTGCCAGCAGCTTGGACGGGACTAGCGCGGCCTACAATGAGCAGTTCTTC. Translation: CASSLDGTSAAYNEQFF.

The rearrangement uses TRBV5-5 and TRBJ1-2; D unresolved. Germline lookup yields CDR1 SGHKS and CDR2 YYEKEE (reference sequence). V gave up 0 bases and J gave up 4 bases, with 10 bases separating them. The CDR3 spans 14 residues. The CDR3: CASSLVTAAYGYTF. The CDR3 DNA follows: TGTGCCAGCAGCTTGGTGACCGCGGCCTATGGCTACACCTTC.

About this clone itself: The sample has other DNA sequences that encode this CDR3 too. The chain joins TRBV29-1 to TRBJ2-2; 7 positions agree with TRBD1. Germline V CDR1 and CDR2: SQVTM, ANQGSEA. V shed 7 bases and J 3 bases; nucleotides not matched to a gene: 8. The CDR3 loop spans 14 amino acids. The DNA of the CDR3 is TGCAGCGCCCGACAGGGAAGGGACACCGGGGAGCTGTTTTTT. Protein: CSARQGRDTGELFF.

The genes are TRBV7-2 and TRBJ2-1; the match to TRBD2 covers 7 bases. V shed 1 base, J shed 8 bases, and the junction held 5 bases outside the gene matches. CDR3 length: 14 amino acids. The germline gives CDR1 SGHTA, CDR2 FQGNSA. CDR3 DNA: TGTGCCAGCAGCTTAGAGCGGGGCCCGTATGAGCAGTTCTTC. Translated: CASSLERGPYEQFF. Looking up the rest from reference TRBV7-2 and TRBJ2-1 gives the full variable domain: GAGVSQSPSNKVTEKGKDVELRCDPISGHTALYWYRQSLGQGLEFLIYFQGNSAPDKSGLPSDRFSAERTGGSVSTLTIQRTQQEDSAVYLCASSLERGPYEQFFGPGTRLTVL.

CDR3 in DNA: TGTGCCAGCTCACCTGGAACAGGCTCGAGCACCGGGGAGCTGTTTTTT. As protein: CASSPGTGSSTGELFF. This chain links TRBV18 with TRBJ2-2; D is possibly TRBD1 (5 bases). CDR3 size: 16 residues. Trimming left V 3 bases short and J 4 bases short, with 15 bases between. Germline V gene sequence: CDR1 KGHSH, CDR2 LQKENI.